A single TCR beta chain is shown here with its context. Antigen: not known. V was cut by 4 bases and J by 8 bases, with 9 bases left in between. The germline gives CDR1 SGDLS, CDR2 YYNGEE. CDR3 length equals 12 residues. The data belong to a study of cytomegalovirus exposure and HLA in healthy donors. Study conclusions and caveats: Among the sequence variants, a highly shared cluster was likely an artifact of sequencing.

With 60 Vbeta and 13 Jbeta primers, the PCR was carried out. Sequenced by immunoSEQ multiplex PCR; TCRdb stores in-frame clones only, minus some. The sample has about 130,000 clones; 70% to 85% are singletons. This chain links TRBV9 with TRBJ2-2; D is unclear. The source is a boy aged 2 to 10 in good health and CMV-seronegative. Sequencing used PBMCs. CDR3 region: CASSKRVGELFF. The CDR3 region has the DNA TGTGCCAGCAGCAAGCGAGTAGGGGAGCTGTTTTTT.